This TCR beta chain stems from a study of T-cell reconstitution after alpha-beta-depleted transplantation in children. The CDR3 consists of 14 residues. Germline V lookup: CDR1 LGHDT, CDR2 YNNKEL (reference sequence). V was clipped by 6 bases and J by 4 bases, with 15 bases between them. Overall study results and limits: Alpha-beta T cells about two months after transplant reportedly derived from several hundred expanded graft clones. From newly produced T cells came most of the T-cell counts and diversity one year after transplant.

This clonotype was counted between two and nine times. The antigen is not known. Preparing the TCRbeta library involved the use of unique molecular identifiers. MiXCR, applied by TCRdb to the PCR reads, yields one record per CDR3 protein. The sample consists of about 870,000 distinct CDR3 sequences, roughly 16% of them appearing once. The sequence derives from a male patient between 10 and 17 years old who had a stem cell transplant for acute lymphoblastic leukemia, so the T cells may come from the graft donor. The J gene is TRBJ1-1, the V gene TRBV3-1; possible D gene TRBD1, 6 bases. The sample in question was PBMCs, mostly from graft donor cells, obtained 360 days after TCRalphabeta/CD19-depleted stem cell transplant. The CDR3 DNA reads TGTGCCAGCAGTCTCACAGGGATACCCACTGAAGCTTTCTTT. Translating it yields CASSLTGIPTEAFF.